This T cell receptor beta chain is drawn from a study of CD8 T cells in Susac syndrome. The RNA input was roughly 0.45 to 1 ug, and it was reverse transcribed with random hexamers. The method of amplification for TCR beta CDR3 was immunoSEQ multiplex PCR, covering 54 Vbeta and 13 Jbeta. TCRdb re-derived calls from the immunoSEQ multiplex PCR reads in MiXCR, one entry per CDR3 protein. Of over 95,000 distinct CDR3 sequences in the sample, around 90% were seen once. The V gene lost 3 bases and the J gene lost 1 base, with 3 bases spanning the gap. Germline V gene lookup returns CDR1 SGHDN and CDR2 FVKESK. The CDR3 spans 12 residues. To note about this clonotype: What it recognizes is unknown.

Overall study results and limits: The study acknowledged a relatively small number of individuals in its TCR sequencing and HLA analysis.

Controls comprised healthy donors matched for age and sex. The authors negatively isolated CD8+ and CD4+ T cells and FACS-enriched TEMRA cells. This chain joins TRBV14 and TRBJ1-2; D is uncertain. This clonotype was obtained from a human donor in good health. The sample taken for sequencing was CD4+ T cells from PBMCs. The CDR3 DNA is TGTGCCAGCAGCCAGGGTAACTATGGCTACACCTTC. Translated: CASSQGNYGYTF.